Listed below are T cell receptor beta chains from one sample, sequenced in a study of PD-1 blockade in classical Hodgkin lymphoma. Only in-frame clones appear in the TCRdb table, and some are missing; sequencing was by immunoSEQ multiplex PCR. Of 100,000 or so clones in the sample, approximately 89% were seen once. This sample comprised peripheral blood mononuclear cells (PBMCs), obtained before the fourth cycle of nivolumab. These TCRs come from a human donor with classical Hodgkin lymphoma. Each CDR3 is given with its conserved first and last residue. A D gene is named only where the DNA matches it firmly. For some rows the clone size is stated as once, few or many, or as a class when expanded; others skip it.

abundance	j_gene	d_gene	v_gene	CDR3aa
-	TRBJ1-2	-	TRBV19	CASSIDLGGAYGYTF
-	TRBJ2-1	-	TRBV6-5	CASSYPARGVGNEQFF
-	TRBJ2-7	-	TRBV10-3	CAITSQGTYEQYF
-	TRBJ1-5	-	TRBV9	CASSGGAGQNQPQHF
-	TRBJ2-2	-	TRBV28	CASGGQTSTGELFF
-	TRBJ1-6	TRBD1	TRBV30	CAWSHLTGDPLHF
-	TRBJ2-4	-	TRBV11-1	CASSVGTDLRNIQYF
-	TRBJ2-1	TRBD2	TRBV4-3	CASSQELAGVWAEQFF
-	TRBJ2-7	-	TRBV5-4	CASSPGAGGYSSYEQYF
once	TRBJ1-2	-	TRBV28	CASREGNYGYTF
-	TRBJ2-1	-	TRBV7-8	CASRSSLEASSYNEQFF
-	TRBJ2-3	-	TRBV6-5	CASTTSEDTQYF
once	TRBJ2-7	TRBD1	TRBV7-6	CASSLVWHRDRPYEQYF
few	TRBJ1-5	-	TRBV1	CTSSQVRGGWGNQPQHF
-	TRBJ2-7	-	TRBV30	CAWSVGGIGPEQYF
-	TRBJ2-7	TRBD1	TRBV29-1	CSVGDSPLVEQYF
-	TRBJ2-1	TRBD2	TRBV7-9	CASSFHLSGRGNEQFF
once	TRBJ2-1	TRBD2	TRBV11-3	CASSESGRNNEQFF
-	TRBJ1-2	TRBD1	TRBV6-5	CASRPGQGGYGYTF
-	TRBJ1-1	TRBD1	TRBV7-6	CASSTVGDRGNTEAFF
-	TRBJ1-2	-	TRBV7-9	CASSFMPWRGHGYTF
-	TRBJ1-4	-	TRBV18	CASSPRTPEGEKLFF
-	TRBJ2-3	-	TRBV7-2	CASSPSWSTDTQYF
few	TRBJ2-5	TRBD2	TRBV30	CAWSRASGQETQYF
-	TRBJ2-5	-	TRBV6-1	CASSGGRAQETQYF
-	TRBJ1-3	-	TRBV7-2	CASSRGVSGNTIYF
few	TRBJ1-4	TRBD1	TRBV7-9	CASSSRQGINEKLFF
-	TRBJ2-7	-	TRBV2	CASRVTGLVPLYEQYF
-	TRBJ2-7	TRBD1	TRBV27	CASSELHTTGNYEQYF
-	TRBJ1-2	TRBD1	TRBV11-2	CASSLGDRGSSAAYGYTF
-	TRBJ2-7	-	TRBV6-1	CASRDSPPEYF
-	TRBJ2-4	-	TRBV2	CASSESPALPSGKNIQYF
-	TRBJ2-7	-	TRBV13	CASSPAYEQYF
once	TRBJ1-5	-	TRBV2	CASSASRQPQHF
-	TRBJ1-5	TRBD1	TRBV19	CASSIAQQGLNRQPQHF
-	TRBJ2-1	TRBD2	TRBV30	CAWSSGLEGDNEQFF
-	TRBJ1-5	-	TRBV19	CASSISWSLGQPQHF
-	TRBJ2-2	-	TRBV7-2	CASSLGRARHGELFF
-	TRBJ1-1	TRBD1	TRBV7-2	CASSPRQGNTEAFF
-	TRBJ2-7	TRBD2	TRBV27	CASSLGHLRLAGVSRHEQYF
-	TRBJ1-1	TRBD1	TRBV6-5	CASSWTGNTEAFF
-	TRBJ2-3	-	TRBV25-1	CASSLGSGGPSSDTQYF
once	TRBJ2-1	-	TRBV13	CASSWPSHEQFF
-	TRBJ2-3	TRBD2	TRBV30	CAWRRPGGRDTQYF
-	TRBJ2-1	TRBD2	TRBV5-4	CASSLGAGGDYNEQFF
-	TRBJ2-1	-	TRBV7-2	CASSLEASVLGQFF
-	TRBJ2-5	-	TRBV7-6	CASSRWDTLREETQYF
-	TRBJ2-1	TRBD2	TRBV5-5	CASSPRVAGANEQFF
-	TRBJ1-2	-	TRBV6-5	CASSPEATANYGYTF
-	TRBJ1-2	TRBD1	TRBV19	CASSPRTGDGYTF